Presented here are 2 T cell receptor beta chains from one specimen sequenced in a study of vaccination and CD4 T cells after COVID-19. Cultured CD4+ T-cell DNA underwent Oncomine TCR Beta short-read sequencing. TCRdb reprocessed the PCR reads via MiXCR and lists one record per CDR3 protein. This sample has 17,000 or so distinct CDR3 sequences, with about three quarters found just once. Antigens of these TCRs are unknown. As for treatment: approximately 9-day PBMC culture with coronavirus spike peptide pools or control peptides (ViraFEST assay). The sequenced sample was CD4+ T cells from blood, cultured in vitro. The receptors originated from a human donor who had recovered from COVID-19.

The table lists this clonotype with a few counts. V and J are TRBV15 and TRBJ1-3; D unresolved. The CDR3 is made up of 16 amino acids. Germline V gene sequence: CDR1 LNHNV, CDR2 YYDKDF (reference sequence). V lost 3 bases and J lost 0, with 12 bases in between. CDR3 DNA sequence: TGTGCCACCAGCAGGGCCAGTATTTTCTCTGGAAACACCATATATTTT. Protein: CATSRASIFSGNTIYF.

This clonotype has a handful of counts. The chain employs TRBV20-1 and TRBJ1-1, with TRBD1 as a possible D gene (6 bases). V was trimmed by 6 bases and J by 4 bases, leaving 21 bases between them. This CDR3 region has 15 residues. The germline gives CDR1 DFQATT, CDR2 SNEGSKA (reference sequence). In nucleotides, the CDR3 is TGCAGTGCCAGGGATACAGGGTCTAGTGGCACTGAAGCTTTCTTT. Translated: CSARDTGSSGTEAFF.